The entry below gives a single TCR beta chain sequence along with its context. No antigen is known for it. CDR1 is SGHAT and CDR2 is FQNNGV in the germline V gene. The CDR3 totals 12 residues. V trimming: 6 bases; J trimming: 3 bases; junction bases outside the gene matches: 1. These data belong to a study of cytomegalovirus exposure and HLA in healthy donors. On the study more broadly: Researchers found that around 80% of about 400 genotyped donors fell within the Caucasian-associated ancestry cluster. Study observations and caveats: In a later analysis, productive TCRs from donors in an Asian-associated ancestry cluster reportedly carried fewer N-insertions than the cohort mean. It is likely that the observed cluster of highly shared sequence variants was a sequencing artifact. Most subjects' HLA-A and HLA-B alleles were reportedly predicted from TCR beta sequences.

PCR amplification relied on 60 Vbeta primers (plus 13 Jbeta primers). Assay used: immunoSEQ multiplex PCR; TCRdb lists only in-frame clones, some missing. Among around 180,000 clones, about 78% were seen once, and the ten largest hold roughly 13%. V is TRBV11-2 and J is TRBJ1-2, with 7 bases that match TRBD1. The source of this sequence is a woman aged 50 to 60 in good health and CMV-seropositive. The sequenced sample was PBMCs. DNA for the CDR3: TGTGCCAGCAGTACAGGGGACTATGGCTACACCTTC. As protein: CASSTGDYGYTF.